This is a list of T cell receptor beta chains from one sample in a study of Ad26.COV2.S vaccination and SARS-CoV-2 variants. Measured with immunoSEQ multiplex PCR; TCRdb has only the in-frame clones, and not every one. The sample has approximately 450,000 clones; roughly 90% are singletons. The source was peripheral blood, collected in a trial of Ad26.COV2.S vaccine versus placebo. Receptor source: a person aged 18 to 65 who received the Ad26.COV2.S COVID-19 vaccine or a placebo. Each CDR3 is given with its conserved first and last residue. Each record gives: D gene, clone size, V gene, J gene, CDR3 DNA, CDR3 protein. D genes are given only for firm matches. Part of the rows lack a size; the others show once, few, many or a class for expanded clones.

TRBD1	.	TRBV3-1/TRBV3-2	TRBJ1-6	TGTGCCAGCACCGTGACAGGGAACGGCGGCGCCCTCCACTTT	CASTVTGNGGALHF
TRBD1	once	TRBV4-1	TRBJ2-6	TGCGCCAGCAGAGCGGCAGGGGGCTCTGGGGCCAACGTCCTGACTTTC	CASRAAGGSGANVLTF
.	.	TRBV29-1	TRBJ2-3	TGCAGCGTCCAACTCGGATTCGGCACAGATACGCAGTATTTT	CSVQLGFGTDTQYF
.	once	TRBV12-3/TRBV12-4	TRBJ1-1	TGTGCCAGCAGTTTCCAGGGCAGTACTGAAGCTTTCTTT	CASSFQGSTEAFF
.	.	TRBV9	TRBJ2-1	TGTGCCAGCAGCGTAGCTACTGAGAATGAGCAGTTCTTC	CASSVATENEQFF
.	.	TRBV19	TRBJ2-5	TGTGCCAGTAGTATGGGCCGAGATGAGGAGACCCAGTACTTC	CASSMGRDEETQYF
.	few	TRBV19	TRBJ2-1	TGTGCCAGTAGTGCAGCTAGGGTTCGGGAGCAGTTCTTC	CASSAARVREQFF
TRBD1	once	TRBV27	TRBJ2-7	TGTGCCAGCAGTTTAAAAGGACCGGGACAGGCCTACGAGCAGTACTTC	CASSLKGPGQAYEQYF
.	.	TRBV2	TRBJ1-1	TGTGCCAGCAGTTACTCCGGGGCCCTTGGCCCTGAAGCTTTCTTT	CASSYSGALGPEAFF
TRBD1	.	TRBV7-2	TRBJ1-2	TGTGCCAGCAGCACCGACAGGGGAGACTATGGCTACACCTTC	CASSTDRGDYGYTF
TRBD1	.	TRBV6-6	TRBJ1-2	TGTGCCAGCAGGAGACAGGGGGCGACTAATGGCTACACCTTC	CASRRQGATNGYTF
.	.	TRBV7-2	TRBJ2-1	TGTGCCAGCAGTTGGACAGGGAGGGCACTACACAATGAGCAGTTCTTC	CASSWTGRALHNEQFF
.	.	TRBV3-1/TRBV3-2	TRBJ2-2	TGTGCCAGCAGCGTTAGACAGCCCCGTGTGGAGCTGTTTTTT	CASSVRQPRVELFF
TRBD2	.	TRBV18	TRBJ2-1	TGTGCCAGCTCGCCTAGACTAGCGGGAGAGGAGCGTGAGCAGTTCTTC	CASSPRLAGEEREQFF
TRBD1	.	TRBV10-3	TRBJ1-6	TGTGCCATCAGCCAGGGGACAGGGGGCGATAATTCACCCCTCCACTTT	CAISQGTGGDNSPLHF
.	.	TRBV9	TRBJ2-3	TGTGCCAGCAGCGTTCCAGGGAACCCGGGAGATACGCAGTATTTT	CASSVPGNPGDTQYF
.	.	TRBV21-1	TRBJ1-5	TGTGCCAGCAGCCCGAGGGGAACCTTTAGCAATCAGCCCCAGCATTTT	CASSPRGTFSNQPQHF
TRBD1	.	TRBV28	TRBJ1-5	TGTGCCAGCAGTTTTGGACAGGAAAATCAGCCCCAGCATTTT	CASSFGQENQPQHF
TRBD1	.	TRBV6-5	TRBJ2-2	TGTGCCAGCAGGAGACAGGGGAACACCGGGGAGCTGTTTTTT	CASRRQGNTGELFF
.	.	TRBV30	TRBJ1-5	TGTGCCTGGGGACAGCCCAATCAGCCCCAGCATTTT	CAWGQPNQPQHF
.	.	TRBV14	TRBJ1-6	TGTGCCAGCAGCCATCCACGGTCACCCCTCCACTTT	CASSHPRSPLHF
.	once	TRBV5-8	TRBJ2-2	TGTGCCAGCATCCGTACGGGTCGTCGAGCCGGGGAGCTGTTTTTT	CASIRTGRRAGELFF
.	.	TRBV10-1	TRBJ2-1	TGCGCCAGCAGTGAGTCGGGTAGTTCGTCCTACAATGAGCAGTTCTTC	CASSESGSSSYNEQFF
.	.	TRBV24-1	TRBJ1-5	TGTGCCACCAGTGATCCCCAGGAAGGAATTAACCAGCCCCAGCATTTT	CATSDPQEGINQPQHF
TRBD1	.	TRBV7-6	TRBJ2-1	TGTGCCAGCAGCGCCTCGGGACAGGGTGACAATGAGCAGTTCTTC	CASSASGQGDNEQFF
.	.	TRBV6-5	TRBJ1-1	TGTGCCAGCAAGAGGCAGAACACTGAAGCTTTCTTT	CASKRQNTEAFF
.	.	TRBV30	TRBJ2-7	TGTGCCTGGAGTAGGGGCGGGCCCGGCTACGAGCAGTACTTC	CAWSRGGPGYEQYF
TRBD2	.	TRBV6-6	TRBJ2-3	TGTGCCAGCAGAGTCAGGACTAGCGGGAGCCCAGATACGCAGTATTTT	CASRVRTSGSPDTQYF
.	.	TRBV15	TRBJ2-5	TGTGCCACCAGCCAATTGGAGCAGGGCCAAGAGACCCAGTACTTC	CATSQLEQGQETQYF
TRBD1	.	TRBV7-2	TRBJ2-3	TGTGCCAGCAGCTTGGCAGGGGGCGGTCGGGGTACGCAGTATTTT	CASSLAGGGRGTQYF
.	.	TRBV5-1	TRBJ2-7	TGCGCCAGCAGCACGGGCGCAGGGTACGGGGAGCAGTACTTC	CASSTGAGYGEQYF
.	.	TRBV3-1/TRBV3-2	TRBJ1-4	TGTGCCAGCAGCCAAGCGCGCGGGGTCGGTGGTGAAAAACTGTTTTTT	CASSQARGVGGEKLFF
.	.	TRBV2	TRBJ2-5	TGTGCCAGCGCCCCCCGTGGTTTGGAGACCCAGTACTTC	CASAPRGLETQYF
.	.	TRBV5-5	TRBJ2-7	TGTGCCAGCAGCTTAGCCGTCTCCTACGAGCAGTACTTC	CASSLAVSYEQYF
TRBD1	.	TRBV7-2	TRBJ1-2	TGTGCCAGCAGCTTGGGGACAGTCTATGGCTACACCTTC	CASSLGTVYGYTF
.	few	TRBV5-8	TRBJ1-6	TGTGCCAGCAGCGCGCCCCCGGGGGGCTCACCCCTCCACTTT	CASSAPPGGSPLHF
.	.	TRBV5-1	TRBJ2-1	TGCGCCAGCATGATACGGGTCGGGCCCAATGAGCAGTTCTTC	CASMIRVGPNEQFF
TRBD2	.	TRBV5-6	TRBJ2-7	TGTGCCAGCAGCTTGGAGGCTAGCGGGAGGTCGTCTAACGAGCAGTACTTC	CASSLEASGRSSNEQYF
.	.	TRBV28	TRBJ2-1	TGTGCCAGCAGTGGGGGCGGGGTGTCTTACAATGAGCAGTTCTTC	CASSGGGVSYNEQFF
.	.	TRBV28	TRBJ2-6	TGTGCCAGCAGTCCCGAGGCCAACGTCCTGACTTTC	CASSPEANVLTF
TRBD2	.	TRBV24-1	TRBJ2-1	TGTGCCACCAGTGAAACCAGCGGGAGCTCCTACAATGAGCAGTTCTTC	CATSETSGSSYNEQFF
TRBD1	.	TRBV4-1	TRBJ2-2	TGCGCCAGCAGCCAGGGGGTGGACAGGGTAGACACCGGGGAGCTGTTTTTT	CASSQGVDRVDTGELFF
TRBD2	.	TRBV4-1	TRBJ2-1	TGCGCCAGCAGCCAAGATGGCGGTTTGCTAGCGGGGACAGACAGTGAGCAGTTCTTC	CASSQDGGLLAGTDSEQFF